This TCR beta chain was sequenced during a study of blood T cell repertoires in COVID-19. Study-wide context: PBMCs, B-cell-depleted T cells, or T cells were the source of the cDNA or gDNA that made up the material.

Authors' processing steps: The assay estimated nucleated cells by amplifying reference gene primers. Using immunoSEQ multiplex PCR, the repertoire was profiled, and TCRdb retains in-frame clones only, with some absent. The V and J calls and clone size come from that table; D and trimming were worked out from the DNA. The sample yields some 100,000 clones, 88% seen once. The CDR3 is 15 amino acids. V lost 4 bases and J 4 bases, leaving 16 bases between the germline ends. CDR1 SGHTA and CDR2 FQGNSA come from the germline V gene. The TCR originated in an older woman with acute or convalescent COVID-19. Sequences were obtained from peripheral blood. The rearrangement uses TRBV7-2 and TRBJ1-2; D not resolved. The CDR3 is CASSSSQTRSYGYTF. The CDR3, as DNA: TGTGCCAGCAGCTCTTCGCAGACGAGGAGCTATGGCTACACCTTC.